The next 31 T cell receptor beta chains were all read from a single sample in a study of OX40 agonist ivuxolimab in advanced cancers. Library preparation was by the immunoSEQ multiplex PCR assay. Sourced from immuneACCESS, this table was stored by TCRdb with only in-frame sequences that have V and J called. A share of the clones is absent; for the studies checked, an unresolved V gene accounts for under half, and the remainder has no known explanation. The sample table contains under 110,000 clones; only one count was recorded for 90% of them. The ten largest clonotypes hold approximately 0.49% of the sample. The starting material was CD4+ or CD8+ T cells sorted from blood, obtained in a trial of the OX40 agonist ivuxolimab. These receptors originate from an adult with an advanced solid tumor such as melanoma, head and neck, liver or kidney cancer.

The chain joins TRBV11-2 to TRBJ2-3, with D unclear. From germline, CDR1 is SGHAT and CDR2 FQNNGV. V lost 0 bases and J lost 4, with 5 bases in between. This CDR3 comprises 13 residues. DNA of the CDR3: TGTGCCAGCAGCTTAGATGGGGCAGATACGCAGTATTTT. This codes for CASSLDGADTQYF.

This chain joins TRBV7-9 and TRBJ1-4; the D is unclear. The germline V gene has CDR1 SEHNR and CDR2 FQNEAQ (reference sequence). The CDR3 loop spans 15 amino acids. Trimming took 5 bases from V and 4 from J, leaving 14 bases between them. The CDR3 sequence: CASSPRGWDNEKLFF. DNA for the CDR3: TGTGCCAGCAGCCCCCGCGGGTGGGATAATGAAAAACTGTTTTTT.

The chain joins TRBV19 to TRBJ1-5, with 8 bases matching TRBD1. The CDR3 has 15 residues. Trimming took 4 bases from V and 2 from J; bases not matched to a gene: 4. CDR1 is LNHDA, CDR2 SQIVND, per germline (reference sequence). The CDR3 reads CASSKDRVGNQPQHF. The CDR3 bases are TGTGCCAGTAGTAAGGACAGGGTCGGCAATCAGCCCCAGCATTTT. Full variable domain (rest looked up from reference TRBV19 and TRBJ1-5): DGGITQSPKYLFRKEGQNVTLSCEQNLNHDAMYWYRQDPGQGLRLIYYSQIVNDFQKGDIAEGYSVSREKKESFPLTVTSAQKNPTAFYLCASSKDRVGNQPQHFGDGTRLSIL.

V gene TRBV18 combines with J gene TRBJ2-3; D call uncertain. Trimming pared 0 bases from V and 1 base from J, leaving 5 bases between. The germline gives CDR1 KGHSH, CDR2 LQKENI. The CDR3 totals 14 residues. The CDR3 sequence is CASSPPSGTDTQYF. CDR3 sequence (DNA): TGTGCCAGCTCACCACCGTCTGGCACAGATACGCAGTATTTT. Filled out from reference TRBV18 and TRBJ2-3, the complete variable domain reads NAGVMQNPRHLVRRRGQEARLRCSPMKGHSHVYWYRQLPEEGLKFMVYLQKENIIDESGMPKERFSAEFPKEGPSILRIQQVVRGDSAAYFCASSPPSGTDTQYFGPGTRLTVL.

The chain combines TRBV18 with TRBJ2-1; D gene uncertain. V lost 5 bases to trimming and J lost 2 bases, with 10 bases between them. The CDR3 consists of 14 residues. The germline CDR1 and CDR2 sequences are KGHSH and LQKENI. CDR3 amino acids: CASSIDPTYNEQFF. The CDR3 DNA reads TGTGCCAGCTCAATAGACCCCACCTACAATGAGCAGTTCTTC.

V gene TRBV5-5 combines with J gene TRBJ1-3; no clear D gene. CDR1 and CDR2 (germline): SGHKS, YYEKEE (reference sequence). The CDR3 length is 13 residues. Trimming shortened V by 0 bases and J by 2 bases, and 3 bases separated the two germline ends. This CDR3 is CASSLGTGNTIYF. The CDR3 DNA reads TGTGCCAGCAGCTTGGGGACTGGAAACACCATATATTTT.

The chain carries TRBV28 and TRBJ1-5; tentatively, D is TRBD1 (5 bases). The CDR3 sequence is 14 residues long. V shed 10 bases and J shed 6 bases, with 19 bases lying between them. CDR1 and CDR2 from the germline V gene are MDHEN and SYDVKM. The CDR3 region is CATSVGGRSQPQHF. CDR3 DNA sequence: TGTGCCACCTCGGTCGGGGGTCGTAGTCAGCCCCAGCATTTT.

This clone was picked up one time. The chain links TRBV18 to TRBJ2-6; D unclear. V was shortened by 3 bases and J by 2 bases, with 2 bases between the two germline ends. CDR3 size: 13 residues. Germline V lookup: CDR1 KGHSH, CDR2 LQKENI. The CDR3: CASSPAGANVLTF. As DNA, the CDR3 is TGTGCCAGCTCACCCGCTGGGGCCAACGTCCTGACTTTC. Filled out from reference TRBV18 and TRBJ2-6, the complete variable domain reads NAGVMQNPRHLVRRRGQEARLRCSPMKGHSHVYWYRQLPEEGLKFMVYLQKENIIDESGMPKERFSAEFPKEGPSILRIQQVVRGDSAAYFCASSPAGANVLTFGAGSRLTVL.

This clone was seen a single time. The chain links TRBV5-6 to TRBJ2-3; tentatively, D is TRBD2 (5 bases). The V and J ends lost 5 bases and 2 bases respectively, with 12 bases between them. Germline loops: CDR1 SGHDT, CDR2 YYEEEE. The CDR3 covers 14 residues. The CDR3 bases are TGTGCCAGCAGTCGGAGGCTTCTCACAGATACGCAGTATTTT. The encoded protein is CASSRRLLTDTQYF.

V and J are TRBV10-3 and TRBJ2-1; the match to TRBD1 covers 7 bases. J was trimmed by 8 bases and V by 7 bases; bases with no gene match: 14. The CDR3 runs 15 residues. The V gene's germline CDR1 is ENHRY and CDR2 SYGVKD. The CDR3 bases are TGTGCCATCACCGGGGACAGCTCCCCCAATCATGAGCAGTTCTTC. Translation gives CAITGDSSPNHEQFF.

V usage is TRBV29-1 and J usage is TRBJ2-6; the D gene is possibly TRBD1 (6 bases). The CDR3 loop spans 16 amino acids. CDR1 SQVTM and CDR2 ANQGSEA come from the germline V gene. The V end was cut by 0 bases, the J end by 3 bases, with 12 bases between. The CDR3 nucleotides read TGCAGCGTTGAAGAATGGACAGAAGTTGGGGCCAACGTCCTGACTTTC. Protein sequence: CSVEEWTEVGANVLTF.

The chain uses TRBV7-9 and TRBJ1-5; D remains ambiguous. V lost 0 bases and J lost 3, with 9 bases in between. The CDR3 length is 15 residues. In germline, CDR1 is SEHNR, CDR2 FQNEAQ (reference sequence). CDR3 DNA: TGTGCCAGCAGCTTAGCAGGGAGAGACAATCAGCCCCAGCATTTT. Translation gives CASSLAGRDNQPQHF.

The chain has TRBV19 and TRBJ2-2; maybe TRBD1 (6 bases). There are 16 residues in the CDR3. The V end lost 4 bases, the J end lost 5 bases, and 17 bases lay between the germline ends. Germline CDR1 is LNHDA and CDR2 is SQIVND (reference sequence). The CDR3 loop reads CASSKKGVFDTGELFF. CDR3 bases: TGTGCCAGTAGTAAAAAGGGGGTCTTCGATACCGGGGAGCTGTTTTTT.

The chain links TRBV2 to TRBJ2-3; D remains unclear. V was clipped by 0 bases and J by 9 bases, with 10 bases between them. The length of the CDR3 is 13 residues. From germline, CDR1 is SNHLY and CDR2 FYNNEI. In DNA form, the CDR3 reads TGTGCCAGCAGTGAAGCGGAACAGACAACGCAGTATTTT. The encoded protein is CASSEAEQTTQYF.

This clone has just one count. V is TRBV6-5 and J is TRBJ1-1, with D hard to call. CDR3 length: 14 residues. V was pared by 2 bases and J by 1 base, with 8 bases between. CDR1 is MNHEY and CDR2 is SVGAGI in the germline V gene. The CDR3 loop reads CASSYKGPNTEAFF. CDR3 bases: TGTGCCAGCAGTTACAAAGGCCCGAACACTGAAGCTTTCTTT.

V usage is TRBV10-3 and J usage is TRBJ2-3, with TRBD2 matching 11 bases. With V trimmed by 11 bases and J by 6 bases, 7 bases remained unmatched. CDR1 and CDR2 (germline): ENHRY, SYGVKD. The CDR3 sequence is 13 residues long. The CDR3 coding sequence is TGTGCCGCCTTAGCGGGGGGGCCGGATACGCAGTATTTT. It codes for CAALAGGPDTQYF.

J is TRBJ1-4 and V is TRBV18; no firm D call. V lost 3 bases, J lost 8 bases, and 10 bases lay in between. Germline-derived CDR1 and CDR2 are KGHSH and LQKENI. This CDR3 comprises 13 residues. The CDR3 DNA sequence: TGTGCCAGCTCACCTCCCGCCATGGAAAAACTGTTTTTT. This translates into CASSPPAMEKLFF.

The chain recombines TRBV28 with TRBJ2-5, with TRBD1 as a possible D gene (5 bases). Germline V gives CDR1 MDHEN, CDR2 SYDVKM. V was trimmed by 6 bases and J by 2 bases, leaving 16 bases between them. The CDR3 has 15 residues. The CDR3 spells CASSPAKWTQETQYF. For the CDR3, the DNA is TGTGCCAGCAGCCCCGCGAAGTGGACACAAGAGACCCAGTACTTC.

The chain carries TRBV2 and TRBJ2-1; D unclear. The germline V and J ends were trimmed by 8 bases and 5 bases, with 13 bases remaining between them. CDR3 length: 13 amino acids. Germline CDR1 is SNHLY and CDR2 is FYNNEI. CDR3 coding DNA: TGTGCCAGCGAGGTCGGTCGGAACAATGAGCAGTTCTTC. This gives the protein CASEVGRNNEQFF.

The chain is built from TRBV10-3 and TRBJ2-1, with 7 bases identical to TRBD1. Trimming removed 4 bases from V and 2 bases from J; junction bases left unmatched: 8. CDR1 ENHRY and CDR2 SYGVKD come from the germline V gene. The CDR3 spans 16 residues. The CDR3 region has the DNA TGTGCCATCAGTGGCCAAGGGGGCATCGCCTACAATGAGCAGTTCTTC. As protein: CAISGQGGIAYNEQFF.

This clone appeared a few times. The V gene is TRBV29-1, the J gene TRBJ1-4; a weak D match, TRBD1 (6 bases). This CDR3 spans 12 amino acids. Trimming cost V 8 bases and J 2 bases, with 9 bases left between them. Germline CDR1 is SQVTM and CDR2 is ANQGSEA. The CDR3 nucleotides read TGCAGCCCTGACAGGACTAATGAAAAACTGTTTTTT. Protein sequence: CSPDRTNEKLFF.

The rearrangement uses TRBV18 and TRBJ1-1; no clear D. The CDR3 contains 13 residues. Germline V lookup: CDR1 KGHSH, CDR2 LQKENI. With 6 bases removed from V and 4 bases from J, the gap between germline ends came to 12 bases. CDR3 sequence reads: CASSKILTTEAFF. The CDR3 DNA reads TGTGCCAGCTCTAAGATACTTACCACTGAAGCTTTCTTT.

The chain has TRBV27 and TRBJ2-7; 9 nucleotides match TRBD1. V was clipped by 9 bases and J by 6 bases; unmatched bases: 15. Germline CDR1 is MNHEY and CDR2 is SMNVEV (reference sequence). The CDR3 is 15 amino acids. CDR3 region: CARGRTGQGNCEQYF. The CDR3 region has the DNA TGTGCCAGGGGCCGGACGGGACAGGGTAACTGCGAGCAGTACTTC.

CDR3 DNA sequence: TGCGCCAGCAGACCTACCACGGGACTCACAACCGGGGAGCTGTTTTTT. Translating it yields CASRPTTGLTTGELFF. The V gene is TRBV5-1, the J gene TRBJ2-2, with D perhaps matching TRBD2 (6 bases). Trimming cost V 5 bases and J 5 bases, with 19 bases left between them. The CDR3 has 16 amino acids. The V gene's germline CDR1 is SGHRS and CDR2 YFSETQ. Full variable domain (missing parts from reference TRBV5-1 and TRBJ2-2): KAGVTQTPRYLIKTRGQQVTLSCSPISGHRSVSWYQQTPGQGLQFLFEYFSETQRNKGNFPGRFSGRQFSNSRSEMNVSTLELGDSALYLCASRPTTGLTTGELFFGEGSRLTVL.

There are a few counts of this clone. The V gene is TRBV7-9, the J gene TRBJ1-2; tentatively, D is TRBD1 (5 bases). Trimming took off 5 bases at V and 8 bases at J, with 18 bases between the two ends. This CDR3 is built from 14 residues. CDR1 is SEHNR and CDR2 is FQNEAQ in the germline V gene (reference sequence). The CDR3: CASSPNLREGGYTF. The CDR3 bases are TGTGCCAGCAGCCCAAATCTACGGGAGGGGGGCTACACCTTC.

The CDR3 sequence: CASSEGQVTDTQYF. CDR3 in DNA: TGTGCCAGCAGTGAAGGACAGGTCACAGATACGCAGTATTTT. The gene calls are TRBV2 and TRBJ2-3; maybe TRBD1 (6 bases). The CDR3 is made up of 14 amino acids. Germline values: CDR1 SNHLY, CDR2 FYNNEI. The V and J ends lost 1 base and 2 bases respectively, with 7 bases between them.

J is TRBJ2-7 and V is TRBV18; D possibly corresponds to TRBD2 (6 bases). The CDR3 consists of 14 residues. Germline CDR1 is KGHSH and CDR2 is LQKENI. V was clipped by 6 bases and J by 4 bases, with 16 bases between them. The CDR3, as DNA: TGTGCCAGCTCCCCTCCAGGAGGGTTTTACGAGCAGTACTTC. Protein product: CASSPPGGFYEQYF.

The gene calls are TRBV30 and TRBJ1-5; D unclear. The V and J ends lost 1 base and 4 bases respectively, with 8 bases between them. This CDR3 comprises 13 residues. Germline V gives CDR1 GTSNPN, CDR2 SVGIG (reference sequence). CDR3 coding DNA: TGTGCCTGGAGTGCAATGGAGAATCAGCCCCAGCATTTT. Translation gives CAWSAMENQPQHF.

The chain links TRBV5-6 to TRBJ2-5; 8 bases align to TRBD1. The length of the CDR3 is 14 residues. The germline gives CDR1 SGHDT, CDR2 YYEEEE. Trimming at V came to 0 bases and at J to 5 bases, leaving 3 bases not matched to a gene. CDR3 DNA sequence: TGTGCCAGCAGCTTGGACAGGGGGACTGAGACCCAGTACTTC. It specifies CASSLDRGTETQYF.

This chain connects TRBV7-2 to TRBJ1-5; possibly TRBD1 for D (6 bases). This CDR3 is built from 15 residues. Trimming removed 7 bases from V and 3 bases from J, with 16 bases in between. CDR1 is SGHTA and CDR2 is FQGNSA in the germline V gene. The CDR3 DNA follows: TGTGCCAGCACCATCTGGGGGCAGACCAATCAGCCCCAGCATTTT. It yields the protein CASTIWGQTNQPQHF.

The chain links TRBV29-1 to TRBJ2-5; D may be TRBD1 (7 bases). This CDR3 comprises 13 residues. The V end lost 6 bases, the J end lost 2 bases, and 13 bases lay between the germline ends. Germline V gene data show CDR1 as SQVTM and CDR2 as ANQGSEA. In DNA form, the CDR3 reads TGCAGCGTGGCGACAGGGAGGCAAGAGACCCAGTACTTC. This encodes CSVATGRQETQYF.